These T cell receptor beta chains were read from a single sample in a study of blood T cell repertoires in COVID-19. The protocol was immunoSEQ multiplex PCR, while the TCRdb copy is restricted to in-frame clones and leaves out a portion. The top ten clones hold 2.5% to 4% of a sample with 150,000 to 200,000 clones, around nine tenths of them seen once. Sequencing used peripheral blood. Receptor source: a man between 70 and 80 years old with acute or convalescent COVID-19. The CDR3 runs from the conserved cysteine through the conserved F or W. The order of the fields is D gene, clone size, J gene, V gene, CDR3 protein, CDR3 DNA. The D gene is left open where the match is weak. Expanded clones get a size class; other rows say once, few or many, or leave the size out.

>NA|once|TRBJ2-4|TRBV18
CASSPQDGDIQYF
TGTGCCAGCTCACCACAGGACGGGGACATTCAGTACTTC
>NA|NA|TRBJ1-2|TRBV9
CASSVAIQGYGYTF
TGTGCCAGCAGCGTAGCGATACAGGGCTATGGCTACACCTTC
>NA|few|TRBJ1-1|TRBV24-1
CATSSGGRTEAFF
TGTGCCACCTCGTCGGGGGGACGTACTGAAGCTTTCTTT
>TRBD1|NA|TRBJ1-5|TRBV18
CASSPNRGQQPQHF
TGTGCCAGCTCACCAAACAGGGGGCAACAGCCCCAGCATTTT
>TRBD1|NA|TRBJ2-1|TRBV5-1
CASSNDRVSYNEQFF
TGCGCCAGCAGCAACGACAGGGTCTCCTACAATGAGCAGTTCTTC
>TRBD1|NA|TRBJ2-2|TRBV12-5
CASRTGQYNTGELFF
TGTGCTAGTCGCACGGGACAGTATAACACCGGGGAGCTGTTTTTT
>NA|NA|TRBJ1-3|TRBV9
CASTGSLSGNTIYF
TGTGCCAGCACAGGTTCTCTCTCTGGAAACACCATATATTTT
>TRBD1|NA|TRBJ2-1|TRBV2
CASIPRTGFTNEQFF
TGTGCCAGCATACCCCGGACAGGGTTTACAAATGAGCAGTTCTTC
>TRBD2|NA|TRBJ2-2|TRBV24-1
CATSAPGLAGGRATGELFF
TGTGCCACCAGCGCCCCTGGACTAGCGGGGGGGCGAGCCACCGGGGAGCTGTTTTTT
>TRBD1|NA|TRBJ1-1|TRBV19
CASSWGQSEAFF
TGTGCCAGTAGTTGGGGACAGTCTGAAGCTTTCTTT
>TRBD2|once|TRBJ2-5|TRBV29-1
CSAPGWRGGFETQYF
TGCAGCGCCCCTGGATGGCGGGGGGGCTTTGAGACCCAGTACTTC
>NA|NA|TRBJ2-1|TRBV7-3
CASSKAIGDNNEQFF
TGTGCCAGCAGCAAGGCGATAGGTGACAACAATGAGCAGTTCTTC
>TRBD1|once|TRBJ1-1|TRBV9
CASSVGPTGGEKGAFF
TGTGCCAGCAGCGTAGGGCCGACAGGGGGGGAAAAAGGAGCTTTCTTT
>NA|NA|TRBJ1-3|TRBV7-2
CASSLKGVENTIYF
TGTGCCAGCAGCTTAAAGGGGGTTGAGAACACCATATATTTT
>NA|NA|TRBJ2-3|TRBV5-1
CASSGTGSEDTQYF
TGCGCCAGCAGCGGTACAGGGTCGGAAGATACGCAGTATTTT
>NA|few|TRBJ2-1|TRBV9
CASSETAGYNEQFF
TGTGCCAGCAGCGAAACGGCGGGCTACAATGAGCAGTTCTTC
>NA|NA|TRBJ1-6|TRBV14
CASSPREWYNSPLHF
TGTGCCAGCAGCCCCCGGGAGTGGTATAATTCACCCCTCCACTTT